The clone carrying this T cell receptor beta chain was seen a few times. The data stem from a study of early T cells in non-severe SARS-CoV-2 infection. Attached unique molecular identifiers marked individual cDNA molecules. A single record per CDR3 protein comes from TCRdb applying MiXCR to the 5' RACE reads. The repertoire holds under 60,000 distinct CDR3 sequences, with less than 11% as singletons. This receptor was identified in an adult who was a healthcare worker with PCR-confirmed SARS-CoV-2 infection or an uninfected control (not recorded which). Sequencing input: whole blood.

The CDR3, as DNA: TGTGCCATCAGCGAACCTGGCAAGAAAACCTACGAGCAGTACTTC. The encoded protein is CAISEPGKKTYEQYF. The rearrangement joins TRBV10-3 to TRBJ2-7; D call uncertain. The length of the CDR3 is 15 residues. The V gene's germline CDR1 is ENHRY and CDR2 SYGVKD. The germline V and J ends were trimmed by 6 bases and 2 bases, with 17 bases remaining between them.